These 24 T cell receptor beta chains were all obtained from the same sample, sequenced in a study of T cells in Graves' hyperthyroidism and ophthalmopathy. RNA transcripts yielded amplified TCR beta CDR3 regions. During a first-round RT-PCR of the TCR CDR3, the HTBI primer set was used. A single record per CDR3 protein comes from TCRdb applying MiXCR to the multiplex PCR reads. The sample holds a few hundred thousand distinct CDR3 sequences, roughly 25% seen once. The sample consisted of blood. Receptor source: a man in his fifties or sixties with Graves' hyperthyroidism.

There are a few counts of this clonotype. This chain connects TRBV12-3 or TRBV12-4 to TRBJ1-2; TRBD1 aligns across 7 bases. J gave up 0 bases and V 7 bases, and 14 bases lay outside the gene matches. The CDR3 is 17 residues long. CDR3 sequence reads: CASTSTGFGPTNYGYTF. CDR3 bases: TGTGCCAGCACCTCGACAGGGTTTGGGCCTACTAACTATGGCTACACCTTC.

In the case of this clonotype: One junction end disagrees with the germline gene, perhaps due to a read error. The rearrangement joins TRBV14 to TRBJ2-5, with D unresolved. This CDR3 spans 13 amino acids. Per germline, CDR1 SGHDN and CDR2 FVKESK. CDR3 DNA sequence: TGTGTCAGCAGCCAAGATGGGTGGGAGACCCAGTACTTC. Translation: CVSSQDGWETQYF.

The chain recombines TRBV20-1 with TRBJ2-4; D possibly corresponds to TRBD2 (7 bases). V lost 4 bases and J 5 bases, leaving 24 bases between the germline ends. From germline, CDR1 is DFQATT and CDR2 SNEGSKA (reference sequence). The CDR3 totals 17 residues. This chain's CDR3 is CSATGLVKGQGENIQYF. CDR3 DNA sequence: TGCAGTGCTACTGGACTAGTCAAGGGACAAGGGGAAAACATTCAGTACTTC.

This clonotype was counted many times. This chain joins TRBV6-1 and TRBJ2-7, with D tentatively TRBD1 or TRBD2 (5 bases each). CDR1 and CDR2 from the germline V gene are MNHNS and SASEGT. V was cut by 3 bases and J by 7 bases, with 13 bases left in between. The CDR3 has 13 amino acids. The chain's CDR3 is CASSEASWGEQYF. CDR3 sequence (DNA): TGTGCCAGCAGTGAGGCCAGCTGGGGGGAGCAGTACTTC.

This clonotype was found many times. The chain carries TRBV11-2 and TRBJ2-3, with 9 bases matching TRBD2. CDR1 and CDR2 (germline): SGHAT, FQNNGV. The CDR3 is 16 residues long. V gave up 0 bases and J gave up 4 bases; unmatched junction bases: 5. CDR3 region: CASSLELAGGADTQYF. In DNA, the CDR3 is TGTGCCAGCAGCTTAGAACTAGCGGGCGGGGCAGATACGCAGTATTTT. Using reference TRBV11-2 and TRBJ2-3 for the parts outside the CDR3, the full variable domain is EAGVAQSPRYKIIEKRQSVAFWCNPISGHATLYWYQQILGQGPKLLIQFQNNGVVDDSQLPKDRFSAERLKGVDSTLKIQPAKLEDSAVYLCASSLELAGGADTQYFGPGTRLTVL.

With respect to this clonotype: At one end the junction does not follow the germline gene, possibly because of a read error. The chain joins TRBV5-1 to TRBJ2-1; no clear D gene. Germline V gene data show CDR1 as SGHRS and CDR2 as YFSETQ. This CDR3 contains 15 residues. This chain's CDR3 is CASSFDASSYSEQFF. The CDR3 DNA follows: TGCGCCAGCAGCTTCGACGCGAGCTCCTACAGTGAGCAGTTCTTC.

Here the CDR3 reads CASSIWGGSQETQYF. CDR3 bases: TGTGCCAGTAGTATTTGGGGGGGATCGCAAGAGACCCAGTACTTC. This rearrangement joins TRBV19 to TRBJ2-5; 7 nucleotides align to TRBD2. Germline trimming cut 3 bases from V and 2 bases from J; bases unmatched to any gene: 6. Germline V lookup: CDR1 LNHDA, CDR2 SQIVND (reference sequence). This CDR3 region has 15 residues.

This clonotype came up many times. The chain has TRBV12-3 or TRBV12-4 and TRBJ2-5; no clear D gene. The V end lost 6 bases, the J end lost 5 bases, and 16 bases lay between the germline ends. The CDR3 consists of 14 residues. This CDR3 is CASSLYNGLETQYF. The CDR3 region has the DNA TGTGCCAGCAGCCTATATAACGGGTTGGAGACCCAGTACTTC.

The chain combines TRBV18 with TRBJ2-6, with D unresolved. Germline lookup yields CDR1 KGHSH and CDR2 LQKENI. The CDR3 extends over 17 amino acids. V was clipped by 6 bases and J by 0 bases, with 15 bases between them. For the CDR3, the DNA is TGTGCCAGCTCGGCGACCCAAGGGTACTCTGGGGCCAACGTCCTGACTTTC. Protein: CASSATQGYSGANVLTF.

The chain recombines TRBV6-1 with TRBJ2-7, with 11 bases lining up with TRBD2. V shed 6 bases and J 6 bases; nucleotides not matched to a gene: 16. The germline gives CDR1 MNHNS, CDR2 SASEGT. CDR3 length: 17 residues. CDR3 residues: CASSSGTSGPGSGEQYF. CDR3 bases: TGTGCCAGCAGCTCCGGGACTAGCGGTCCTGGCTCCGGCGAGCAGTACTTC.

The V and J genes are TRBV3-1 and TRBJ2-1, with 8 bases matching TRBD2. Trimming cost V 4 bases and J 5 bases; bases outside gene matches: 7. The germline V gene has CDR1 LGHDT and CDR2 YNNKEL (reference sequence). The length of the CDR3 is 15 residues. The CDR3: CASSPRVAGNNEQFF. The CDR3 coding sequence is TGTGCCAGCAGCCCCCGGGTAGCGGGAAACAATGAGCAGTTCTTC.

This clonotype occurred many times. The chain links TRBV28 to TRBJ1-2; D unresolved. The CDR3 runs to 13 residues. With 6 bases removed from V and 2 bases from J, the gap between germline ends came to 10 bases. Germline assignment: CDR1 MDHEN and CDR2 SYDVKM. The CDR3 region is CASSSTENYGYTF. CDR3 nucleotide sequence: TGTGCCAGCAGCTCGACGGAGAACTATGGCTACACCTTC.

CDR3 sequence (DNA): TGTGCCAGCAGTATCTGGGACAGGAACACTGAAGCTTTCTTT. Residues: CASSIWDRNTEAFF. The chain recombines TRBV12-3 or TRBV12-4 with TRBJ1-1; TRBD1 agrees at 7 bases. This CDR3 contains 14 residues. Trimming at V came to 5 bases and at J to 1 base, leaving 4 bases not matched to a gene.

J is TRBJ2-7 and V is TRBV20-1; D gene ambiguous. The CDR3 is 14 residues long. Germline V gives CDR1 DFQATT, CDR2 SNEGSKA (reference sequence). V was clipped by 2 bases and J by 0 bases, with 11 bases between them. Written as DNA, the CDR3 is TGCAGTGCTAGATCGGCACAAGCCTCCTACGAGCAGTACTTC. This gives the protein CSARSAQASYEQYF.

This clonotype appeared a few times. The CDR3, as DNA: TGTGCCAGCAGTTCCCAGGCGATCGGGGGAGTTTTTGGCTACAATGAGCAGTTCTTC. Its protein product is CASSSQAIGGVFGYNEQFF. The V gene is TRBV5-6, the J gene TRBJ2-1; maybe TRBD2 (6 bases). The germline gives CDR1 SGHDT, CDR2 YYEEEE. V gave up 5 bases and J gave up 3 bases, with 27 bases separating them. CDR3 length: 19 amino acids.

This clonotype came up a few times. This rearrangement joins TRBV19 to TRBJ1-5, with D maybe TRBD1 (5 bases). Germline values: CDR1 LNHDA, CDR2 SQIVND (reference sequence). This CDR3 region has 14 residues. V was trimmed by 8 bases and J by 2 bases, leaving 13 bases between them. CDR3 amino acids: CASDPGLRNQPQHF. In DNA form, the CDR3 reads TGTGCCAGTGACCCGGGACTGCGCAATCAGCCCCAGCATTTT. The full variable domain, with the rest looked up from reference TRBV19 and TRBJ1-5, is DGGITQSPKYLFRKEGQNVTLSCEQNLNHDAMYWYRQDPGQGLRLIYYSQIVNDFQKGDIAEGYSVSREKKESFPLTVTSAQKNPTAFYLCASDPGLRNQPQHFGDGTRLSIL.

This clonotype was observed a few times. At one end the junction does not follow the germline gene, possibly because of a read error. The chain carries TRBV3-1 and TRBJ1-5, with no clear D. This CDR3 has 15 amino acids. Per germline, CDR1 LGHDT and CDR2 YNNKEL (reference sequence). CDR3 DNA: TGTGCCAGCAGCCAAAGCGAATTTAGCAATGAGCCCCAGCATTTT. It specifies CASSQSEFSNEPQHF.

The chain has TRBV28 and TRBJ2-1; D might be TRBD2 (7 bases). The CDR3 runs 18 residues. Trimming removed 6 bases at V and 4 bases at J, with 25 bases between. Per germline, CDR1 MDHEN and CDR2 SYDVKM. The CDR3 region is CASSLSSGAGDLYNEQFF. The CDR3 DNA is TGTGCCAGCAGCCTCTCCTCGGGGGCGGGAGACTTGTACAATGAGCAGTTCTTC.

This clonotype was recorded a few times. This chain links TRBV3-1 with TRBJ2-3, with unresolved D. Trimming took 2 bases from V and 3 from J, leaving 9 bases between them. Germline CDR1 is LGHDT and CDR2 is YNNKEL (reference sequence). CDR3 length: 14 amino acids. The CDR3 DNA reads TGTGCCAGCAGCCAATCACTGAGGACAGATACGCAGTATTTT. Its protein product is CASSQSLRTDTQYF.

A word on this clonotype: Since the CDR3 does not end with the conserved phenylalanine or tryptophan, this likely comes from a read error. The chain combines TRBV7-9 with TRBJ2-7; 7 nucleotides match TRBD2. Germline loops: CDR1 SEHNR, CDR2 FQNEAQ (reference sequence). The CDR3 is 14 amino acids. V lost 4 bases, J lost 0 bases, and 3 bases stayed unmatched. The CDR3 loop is CASSYREASYEQYS. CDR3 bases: TGTGCCAGCAGCTACCGGGAGGCCTCCTACGAGCAGTACTCC.

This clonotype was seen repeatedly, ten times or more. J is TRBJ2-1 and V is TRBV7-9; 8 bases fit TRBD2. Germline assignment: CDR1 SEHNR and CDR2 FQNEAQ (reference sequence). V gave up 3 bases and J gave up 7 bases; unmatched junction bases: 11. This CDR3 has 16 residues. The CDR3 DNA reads TGTGCCAGCAGCTTGATCCCGGGACTAGGTGCGAATGAGCAGTTCTTC. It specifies CASSLIPGLGANEQFF.

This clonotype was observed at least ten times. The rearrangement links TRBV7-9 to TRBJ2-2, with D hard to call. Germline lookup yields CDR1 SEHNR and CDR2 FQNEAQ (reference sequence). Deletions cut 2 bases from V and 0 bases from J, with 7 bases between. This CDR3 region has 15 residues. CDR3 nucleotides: TGTGCCAGCAGCTTAATCACCCCGAACACCGGGGAGCTGTTTTTT. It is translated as CASSLITPNTGELFF.

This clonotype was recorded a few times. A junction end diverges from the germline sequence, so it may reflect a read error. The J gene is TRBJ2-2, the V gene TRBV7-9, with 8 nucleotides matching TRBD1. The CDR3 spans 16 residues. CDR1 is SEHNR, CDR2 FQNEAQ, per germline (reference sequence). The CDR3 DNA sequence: TGTGCCAGCAGTTCCCTCGACAGGGGCAGGACCGGGGAACTGTTTTTT. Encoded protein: CASSSLDRGRTGELFF.

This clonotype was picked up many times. The CDR3 DNA reads TGTGCCAGCAGCTTATTGGGGGGGGCGCTTGACACTGAAGCTTTCTTT. This gives the protein CASSLLGGALDTEAFF. The chain is built from TRBV11-1 and TRBJ1-1; weak D call: TRBD1 (6 bases). This CDR3 has 16 amino acids. Germline CDR1 and CDR2: SGHAT and FQDESV (reference sequence). Trimming removed 2 bases at V and 3 bases at J, with 16 bases between.